The subject of this entry is one T cell receptor beta chain. Per the original data handling: Estimation of nucleated cell counts relied on the amplification of reference gene primers. The repertoire was sequenced with immunoSEQ multiplex PCR; TCRdb's copy has only in-frame clones and lacks some. The V and J calls and the clone size are those of that table, but D and trimming were determined from the DNA. The sample yields about 140,000 clones, under 90% seen once. The germline V and J ends were trimmed by 7 bases and 0 bases, with 7 bases remaining between them. There are 13 residues in the CDR3. Germline CDR1 is SNHLY and CDR2 is FYNNEI. The data are from a study of blood T cell repertoires in COVID-19. Across the whole study: Whether acute or convalescent, the COVID-19 samples came from the United States, Italy and Spain. The cDNA or gDNA used as material had been derived from T cells, B-cell-depleted T cells, or PBMCs.

This chain uses TRBV2 with TRBJ2-1; TRBD1 might be the D (5 bases). The sample comprised peripheral blood. The clonotype comes from a woman of 80 years or more in a cohort sampled during active or convalescent COVID-19. The CDR3 is CASKGRSYNEQFF. The CDR3, as DNA: TGTGCCAGCAAGGGGCGCTCCTACAATGAGCAGTTCTTC.